The clone carrying this T cell receptor beta chain is a singleton in its sample. In the study's own analysis: Amplification of reference gene primers provided the estimated nucleated cell counts. Clones were read by immunoSEQ multiplex PCR, and TCRdb kept only the in-frame ones, dropping some. V and J calls and clone size are those listed in that table; D and trimming were worked out from the DNA. The data contain tens of thousands of clones, approximately 90% of them seen just once; the ten biggest clones take up 11%. CDR3 length: 14 amino acids. With 5 bases clipped from V and 4 bases from J, the junction kept 4 bases outside the gene matches. Germline loops: CDR1 SGHTA, CDR2 FQGNSA. The sample is drawn from a study of blood T cell repertoires in COVID-19. Study background: Both acute and convalescent COVID-19 samples were obtained from the United States, Italy and Spain. T cells, B-cell-depleted T cells, or PBMCs provided the cDNA or gDNA that served as material.

This rearrangement joins TRBV7-2 to TRBJ2-5; TRBD1 agrees at 10 bases. The TCR was taken from a man between 65 and 85 years old with active or convalescent COVID-19. Sample: peripheral blood. CDR3 sequence reads: CASSLTGGVETQYF. CDR3 nucleotide sequence: TGTGCCAGCAGCCTGACAGGGGGCGTAGAGACCCAGTACTTC.